This T cell receptor (beta chain) emerged from a study of blood T cell repertoires in COVID-19. Across the whole study: Acute-phase and convalescent COVID-19 samples originated in the United States, Italy and Spain.

Sequencing was performed with immunoSEQ multiplex PCR; in TCRdb, only in-frame clones are kept and a portion is missing. Of approximately 250,000 clones in the sample, roughly 91% are singletons; the top ten hold roughly 3.7%. Enrolled through a virtual design, the participants were between about 18 and 89 years of age and came from some 25 US areas. The TCR was taken from a woman aged 30 to 39 who had recovered from COVID-19. The sample taken for sequencing was PBMCs or T cells enriched from blood (not recorded which).

The CDR3 reads CASSQDRAGPFYTQYF. The CDR3 nucleotides are TGTGCCAGCAGCCAAGATCGAGCGGGGCCCTTTTATACGCAGTATTTT. V is TRBV4-2 and J is TRBJ2-3; 7 bases are a match to TRBD2. The CDR3 is 16 amino acids. The V gene end was trimmed by 0 bases and the J gene end by 7 bases; junction bases not matched to a gene: 10. Germline CDR1 reads LGHNA; CDR2 reads YNFKEQ.